This is a list of T cell receptor beta chains from one sample in a study of blood T cell repertoires in COVID-19. Repertoires were generated with immunoSEQ multiplex PCR, while TCRdb's copy carries only in-frame clones and drops some. The sample includes around 140,000 clones, about four fifths of them seen just once. Specimen: peripheral blood. Source of these receptors: a man between 65 and 79 years old who had recovered from COVID-19. Each CDR3 is given with its conserved first and last residue. The D gene is left open where the match is weak. The listing skips clone size in some rows; elsewhere it reads once, few, many or a size class.

TRBD2	15	TRBV9	-	TRBJ2-7	CASSETSGSVDEQYF	TGTGCCAGCAGTGAGACTAGCGGGAGTGTCGACGAGCAGTACTTC
TRBD2	19	TRBV10-3	-	TRBJ2-7	CAITKTGVTSGTTTYEQYF	TGTGCCATTACAAAGACAGGGGTGACTAGCGGGACGACCACGTACGAGCAGTACTTC
-	13	TRBV6-5	-	TRBJ2-6	CASRGSGANVLTF	TGTGCCAGCCGGGGGTCTGGGGCCAACGTCCTGACTTTC
-	13	TRBV3-1/TRBV3-2	-	TRBJ2-3	CASSGRAADTQYF	TGTGCCAGCAGCGGGAGAGCGGCAGATACGCAGTATTTT
-	16	TRBV7-8	-	TRBJ2-1	CASSLLLGGSYNEQFF	TGTGCCAGCAGCTTACTGCTGGGAGGCTCCTACAATGAGCAGTTCTTC
TRBD2	16	TRBV14	-	TRBJ2-1	CASSPLLAASYNEQFF	TGTGCCAGCAGCCCTTTACTAGCGGCCTCCTACAATGAGCAGTTCTTC
TRBD2	15	TRBV6-2/TRBV6-3	once	TRBJ2-7	CASSSGTSGVYEQYF	TGTGCCAGCAGTTCAGGGACTAGCGGAGTATACGAGCAGTACTTC
-	13	TRBV6-1	-	TRBJ2-7	CASSEETTYEQYF	TGTGCCAGCAGTGAAGAGACAACCTACGAGCAGTACTTC
-	18	TRBV7-6	-	TRBJ2-1	CASSLVRSGEQYYNEQFF	TGTGCCAGCAGCTTAGTTCGCTCGGGAGAACAGTACTACAATGAGCAGTTCTTC
TRBD1	15	TRBV2	-	TRBJ1-3	CASSRTGNSGNTIYF	TGTGCCAGCAGCCGGACAGGGAACTCTGGAAACACCATATATTTT
-	17	TRBV5-3	-	TRBJ2-2	CARSSVAPGWGTGELFF	TGTGCCAGAAGCTCGGTAGCTCCAGGGTGGGGTACCGGGGAGCTGTTTTTT
-	16	TRBV4-2	once	TRBJ2-7	CASSQDFRAISYEQYF	TGTGCCAGCAGCCAAGATTTCAGGGCAATATCCTACGAGCAGTACTTC
TRBD1	17	TRBV3-1/TRBV3-2	-	TRBJ1-2	CASSTRRGGQVGYGYTF	TGTGCCAGCAGCACTCGAAGGGGTGGACAGGTCGGCTATGGCTACACCTTC
TRBD2	21	TRBV27	-	TRBJ2-3	CASSPGTDGTSGYPSTDTQYF	TGTGCCAGCAGTCCCGGGACAGACGGGACTAGCGGATATCCTAGCACAGATACGCAGTATTTT
TRBD1	16	TRBV27	-	TRBJ2-7	CASRLPRDSSSYEQYF	TGTGCCAGCAGATTACCCCGGGACAGCAGCTCCTACGAGCAGTACTTC
TRBD1	17	TRBV6-1	-	TRBJ1-5	CASSALPGQMRYQPQHF	TGTGCCAGCAGTGCCCTACCGGGACAGATGAGATATCAGCCCCAGCATTTT
-	14	TRBV2	once	TRBJ2-7	CASSERSQGLEQYF	TGTGCCAGCAGTGAAAGATCACAGGGCCTCGAGCAGTACTTC
-	16	TRBV30	-	TRBJ2-3	CAWRTKLASSTDTQYF	TGTGCCTGGAGAACTAAATTAGCGAGTAGCACAGATACGCAGTATTTT
-	14	TRBV10-3	-	TRBJ2-7	CAISGLAVAYEQYF	TGTGCCATCAGTGGTTTAGCGGTAGCCTACGAGCAGTACTTC
-	12	TRBV25-1	-	TRBJ2-7	CASSAAAYEQYF	TGTGCCAGCAGTGCCGCGGCCTACGAGCAGTACTTC
-	14	TRBV3-1/TRBV3-2	-	TRBJ2-7	CASSQVYSSYEQYF	TGTGCCAGCAGCCAAGTCTACAGCTCCTACGAGCAGTACTTC
-	14	TRBV5-5	many	TRBJ1-2	CASSLSGGADGYTF	TGTGCCAGCAGCCTGAGCGGGGGGGCCGATGGCTACACCTTC
TRBD2	15	TRBV7-9	-	TRBJ2-1	CASSSTSGTLYEQFF	TGTGCCAGCAGCTCAACTAGCGGAACCCTCTATGAGCAGTTCTTC
-	13	TRBV5-1	-	TRBJ2-7	CASSLGASYEQYF	TGCGCCAGCAGCTTGGGGGCGTCCTACGAGCAGTACTTC
TRBD1	14	TRBV6-5	-	TRBJ2-4	CASRMTGAANIQYF	TGTGCCAGCAGAATGACAGGGGCGGCAAACATTCAGTACTTC
TRBD2	14	TRBV5-6	-	TRBJ2-1	CASAGLAAYNEQFF	TGTGCCAGCGCAGGACTAGCGGCCTACAATGAGCAGTTCTTC
TRBD1	13	TRBV6-5	-	TRBJ1-1	CASILQGADEAFF	TGTGCCAGCATCTTACAGGGGGCTGATGAAGCTTTCTTT
TRBD2	18	TRBV7-2	-	TRBJ2-4	CASSPGLAGARAKNIQYF	TGTGCCAGCAGCCCGGGACTAGCGGGGGCACGGGCCAAAAACATTCAGTACTTC
TRBD1	16	TRBV7-2	-	TRBJ1-3	CASSVRQGISGNTIYF	TGTGCCAGCAGCGTTAGACAGGGGATCTCTGGAAACACCATATATTTT
TRBD1	14	TRBV2	-	TRBJ2-2	CASLRDSYTGELFF	TGTGCCAGCCTCCGGGACAGCTACACCGGGGAGCTGTTTTTT
-	13	TRBV27	-	TRBJ2-7	CASSLGQSYEQYF	TGTGCCAGCAGTCTAGGACAGTCCTACGAGCAGTACTTC
-	13	TRBV5-1	-	TRBJ1-2	CASSQDSTYGYTF	TGCGCCAGCAGCCAAGACAGCACCTATGGCTACACCTTC
TRBD1	14	TRBV27	-	TRBJ2-5	CASSSPGQEETQYF	TGTGCCAGCAGTTCCCCCGGACAGGAAGAGACCCAGTACTTC
-	11	TRBV6-4	-	TRBJ2-1	CASGGGFLQFF	TGTGCCAGCGGCGGCGGGTTCTTGCAGTTCTTC
TRBD1	14	TRBV5-8	-	TRBJ1-2	CASSSGTGWYGYTF	TGTGCCAGCAGCTCCGGGACAGGGTGGTATGGCTACACCTTC
-	13	TRBV7-9	many	TRBJ1-2	CASSSGANYGYTF	TGTGCCAGCAGCTCCGGGGCTAACTATGGCTACACCTTC
-	12	TRBV5-6	-	TRBJ2-7	CASSLVGGEQYF	TGTGCCAGCAGCTTGGTGGGGGGCGAGCAGTACTTC
TRBD2	16	TRBV5-1	-	TRBJ2-1	CASSLAGRSSYNEQFF	TGCGCCAGCAGCTTGGCCGGGAGGAGCTCCTACAATGAGCAGTTCTTC
TRBD2	16	TRBV18	few	TRBJ2-4	CASSPGAGGFKNIQYF	TGTGCCAGCTCACCCGGAGCGGGAGGGTTCAAAAACATTCAGTACTTC
-	14	TRBV7-2	-	TRBJ2-7	CASSLSSGVAEQYF	TGTGCCAGCAGCTTATCTTCCGGGGTCGCGGAGCAGTACTTC
-	18	TRBV1	once	TRBJ2-7	CTSSRRKLAGRTLYEQYF	TGCACCAGCAGCCGAAGAAAGCTAGCTGGCAGGACCCTCTACGAGCAGTACTTC
-	13	TRBV7-9	-	TRBJ2-2	CASSLNQGGELFF	TGTGCCAGCAGCTTAAATCAGGGCGGGGAGCTGTTTTTT
TRBD2	15	TRBV10-1	-	TRBJ2-1	CASSDGGTSGTRQFF	TGCGCCAGCAGTGATGGGGGAACTAGCGGGACAAGGCAGTTCTTC
-	12	TRBV2	once	TRBJ1-1	CASSGTLIEAFF	TGTGCCAGCAGTGGGACACTAATTGAAGCTTTCTTT
TRBD2	16	TRBV7-3	once	TRBJ2-1	CASSQYGTSGRWEQFF	TGTGCCAGCAGCCAATACGGGACTAGCGGGAGATGGGAGCAGTTCTTC
-	12	TRBV3-1/TRBV3-2	-	TRBJ1-2	CASSHANYGYTF	TGTGCCAGCAGCCACGCGAACTATGGCTACACCTTC